The source of this TCR beta chain is a study of T cell responses to AZD1222 COVID-19 vaccine. Turning to the study itself: Second-dose schedules of about 4 or about 12 weeks were combined.

With respect to this clone: As yet, its antigen is unknown.

General study results and limits: In a largely white British group with more females than males, clonal diversity was possibly underestimated. Repertoire samples came only from after the peak T cell response.

The CDR3 is 15 amino acids. Germline CDR1 and CDR2: SGHVS and FQNEAQ. Trimming removed 1 base from V and 0 bases from J, with 7 bases in between. Using immunoSEQ multiplex PCR, the repertoire was profiled, and TCRdb retains in-frame clones only, with some absent. Here the sample spans about 150,000 clones, more than 80% being singletons. Sequences were derived from peripheral blood, sampled on day 0 of AZD1222 vaccination. This receptor was obtained from an adult in good health. This sequence joins TRBV7-8 and TRBJ2-1; D might be TRBD1 (6 bases). The CDR3 protein is CASSLEGDSYNEQFF. The CDR3 DNA is TGTGCCAGCAGCTTAGAGGGGGACTCCTACAATGAGCAGTTCTTC.